The 10 T cell receptor beta chains reported below all come from one sample, sequenced in a study of T cells in Graves' hyperthyroidism and ophthalmopathy (dated by TCRdb to the late 2010s). Library construction relied on multiplex PCR. TCRdb records Illumina HiSeq 2000 as the sequencer. TCR beta CDR3 regions were amplified from RNA transcripts. The first round of RT-PCR for the TCR CDR3 was performed with the HTBI primer set and the Qiagen OneStep RT-PCR kit. Through fastp at Q25 and MiXCR, TCRdb rebuilt clones from the public reads, retaining in-frame beta chains. Entries that share a CDR3 protein sequence are merged under the most common genes and DNA. The sample table records hundreds of thousands of distinct CDR3 sequences; around 15% of these occur just once. Of the sample, less than 4.5% is held by the ten largest clones. Material for sequencing was blood. These receptors came from a woman aged 25 to 39 with Graves' hyperthyroidism.

This clonotype showed up just a few times. The chain carries TRBV9 and TRBJ2-7; 15 nucleotides agree with TRBD2. Germline V gene data show CDR1 as SGDLS and CDR2 as YYNGEE. This CDR3 region has 16 residues. V was clipped by 3 bases and J by 4 bases; unmatched bases: 5. The CDR3 sequence is CASSAGLAGGVYEQYF. CDR3 in DNA: TGTGCCAGCAGCGCCGGACTAGCGGGAGGGGTTTACGAGCAGTACTTC. Looking up the rest from reference TRBV9 and TRBJ2-7 gives the full variable domain: DSGVTQTPKHLITATGQRVTLRCSPRSGDLSVYWYQQSLDQGLQFLIQYYNGEERAKGNILERFSAQQFPDLHSELNLSSLELGDSALYFCASSAGLAGGVYEQYFGPGTRLTVT.

The sample holds many counts of this clonotype. V usage is TRBV2 and J usage is TRBJ1-1; TRBD1 aligns across 9 bases. Per germline, CDR1 SNHLY and CDR2 FYNNEI. Trimming at V came to 7 bases and at J to 7 bases, leaving 7 bases not matched to a gene. The CDR3 length is 13 residues. The CDR3 region is CASNRDRVVEAFF. The CDR3 DNA reads as TGTGCCAGCAACCGGGACAGGGTCGTTGAAGCTTTCTTT.

Ten or more counts support this clonotype. This chain joins TRBV7-2 and TRBJ1-2; TRBD1 is a possible D gene (5 bases). The V end was cut by 3 bases, the J end by 6 bases, with 14 bases between. CDR1 is SGHTA, CDR2 FQGNSA, per germline. CDR3 length: 14 residues. The CDR3 loop reads CASSFGSGGDGYTF. The DNA of the CDR3 is TGTGCCAGCAGCTTTGGTTCCGGGGGAGATGGCTACACCTTC.

The chain recombines TRBV7-2 with TRBJ1-5; weak D call: TRBD1 (6 bases). Trimming cost V 8 bases and J 3 bases, with 17 bases left between them. The germline gives CDR1 SGHTA, CDR2 FQGNSA. The CDR3 sequence is 15 residues long. The DNA of the CDR3 is TGTGCCAGCGCAAAAAGCCAGGGGTACAATCAGCCCCAGCATTTT. It codes for CASAKSQGYNQPQHF.

The V and J genes are TRBV28 and TRBJ1-2; maybe TRBD1 (5 bases). Germline loops: CDR1 MDHEN, CDR2 SYDVKM. V was cut by 3 bases and J by 8 bases, with 16 bases left in between. CDR3 size: 14 residues. CDR3 DNA: TGTGCCAGCAGTTTGGTTGCGACAGCGCGAGGCTACACCTTC. This encodes CASSLVATARGYTF.

In its sample, this clonotype was seen a few times. CDR3 residues: CASSFTGTGVELFF. The CDR3 DNA reads TGTGCCAGCAGCTTCACCGGGACAGGGGTAGAGCTGTTTTTT. The chain has TRBV11-2 and TRBJ2-2; 10 bases fit TRBD1. V lost 3 bases to trimming and J lost 11 bases; unmatched junction nucleotides: 6. The CDR3 has 14 residues. Germline CDR1 and CDR2: SGHAT and FQNNGV.

This clonotype came up many times. The V call is TRBV7-9, the J call TRBJ2-1; 11 bases are shared with TRBD2. V was clipped by 3 bases and J by 7 bases; unmatched bases: 8. The CDR3 sequence is 16 residues long. The germline gives CDR1 SEHNR, CDR2 FQNEAQ (reference sequence). The CDR3 here is CASSFGLAGSGNEQFF. The CDR3 nucleotides are TGTGCCAGCAGCTTTGGACTAGCGGGTTCGGGGAATGAGCAGTTCTTC.

This clonotype was seen at least ten times. The chain couples TRBV24-1 to TRBJ2-2; 9 nucleotides align to TRBD1. J lost 5 bases, V lost 4 bases, and 7 bases had no gene match. The CDR3 consists of 16 residues. CDR1 and CDR2 from the germline V gene are KGHDR and SFDVKD. This CDR3 is CATSDQGQGRTGELFF. CDR3 DNA sequence: TGTGCCACCAGTGACCAGGGACAGGGAAGGACCGGGGAGCTGTTTTTT.

This clonotype was seen ten or more times. The chain is built from TRBV2 and TRBJ2-2; 7 nucleotides line up with TRBD1. V gave up 5 bases and J gave up 5 bases; unmatched junction bases: 8. The CDR3 totals 15 residues. Germline V gene sequence: CDR1 SNHLY, CDR2 FYNNEI. CDR3 amino acids: CASSLRQGGTGELFF. The CDR3 DNA reads as TGTGCCAGCAGTTTACGACAGGGTGGGACCGGGGAGCTGTTTTTT.

V and J are TRBV10-3 and TRBJ1-5, with TRBD1 as a possible D gene (5 bases). CDR3 length: 15 residues. The V end lost 3 bases, the J end lost 3 bases, and 12 bases lay between the germline ends. In germline, CDR1 is ENHRY, CDR2 SYGVKD. This CDR3 reads CAISEMRGDNQPQHF. CDR3 coding DNA: TGTGCCATCAGTGAAATGAGGGGAGACAATCAGCCCCAGCATTTT.